Shown below are 27 T cell receptor beta chains from a single sample sequenced in a study of PD-L1 blockade in urothelial cancer. TCRdb keeps only in-frame clones here, not all; method: immunoSEQ multiplex PCR. The sample lists about 82,000 clones, around 80% occurring once. This sample comprised PBMCs, obtained around atezolizumab (anti-PD-L1) treatment. The receptors here all came from a man aged 65-85 years with urothelial cancer.

The table lists this clone with a count of one. V and J are TRBV5-1 and TRBJ1-1, with D perhaps matching TRBD1 (6 bases). Deletions cut 5 bases from V and 1 base from J, with 12 bases between. The CDR3 runs 14 residues. In germline, CDR1 is SGHRS, CDR2 YFSETQ. The CDR3 is CASSMDSRNTEAFF. The CDR3 DNA is TGCGCCAGCAGTATGGACAGCCGGAACACTGAAGCTTTCTTT.

The chain employs TRBV5-1 and TRBJ2-5, with 11 bases fitting TRBD2. CDR1 is SGHRS, CDR2 YFSETQ, per germline. The J segment lost 5 bases and the V segment lost 5 bases, leaving 5 bases of the junction unmatched. CDR3 length equals 14 residues. CDR3 in DNA: TGCGCCAGCAGACAACTAGCGGGAGACGAGACCCAGTACTTC. Translation: CASRQLAGDETQYF.

The chain has TRBV9 and TRBJ2-7; maybe TRBD1 (6 bases). The CDR3 has 15 amino acids. The V gene lost 0 bases and the J gene lost 4 bases, with 14 bases spanning the gap. The germline CDR1 and CDR2 sequences are SGDLS and YYNGEE. The CDR3 DNA follows: TGTGCCAGCAGCGTAGCTATGGGGGCCCAGTACGAGCAGTACTTC. The encoded protein is CASSVAMGAQYEQYF.

The chain has TRBV6-1 and TRBJ2-1; 9 positions match TRBD2. The CDR3 length is 18 residues. With 1 base clipped from V and 8 bases from J, the junction kept 15 bases outside the gene matches. Germline CDR1 MNHNS, CDR2 SASEGT. The CDR3 bases are TGTGCCAGCAGTGAAGGGGCGCCACTTAGCGGGAGAGTCCATGAGCAGTTCTTC. Residues: CASSEGAPLSGRVHEQFF.

This rearrangement joins TRBV6-5 to TRBJ2-3, with TRBD1 as a possible D gene (6 bases). V was clipped by 4 bases and J by 3 bases, with 11 bases between them. CDR3 length: 14 residues. Germline V gives CDR1 MNHEY, CDR2 SVGAGI. As DNA, the CDR3 is TGTGCCAGCAGTTTTGGACAGTTAACAGATACGCAGTATTTT. Encoded protein: CASSFGQLTDTQYF.

The CDR3: CASSQSTGGNEKLFF. The CDR3 DNA sequence: TGTGCCAGCAGCCAAAGTACAGGGGGAAATGAAAAACTGTTTTTT. The V gene is TRBV5-4, the J gene TRBJ1-4; 8 bases fit TRBD1. Germline-derived CDR1 and CDR2 are SGHNT and YYREEE (reference sequence). The length of the CDR3 is 15 residues. Trimming removed 4 bases from V and 5 bases from J; junction bases left unmatched: 7.

V and J are TRBV7-3 and TRBJ2-2; 9 bases match TRBD1. With V trimmed by 1 base and J by 7 bases, 16 bases remained unmatched. The CDR3 sequence is 19 residues long. Germline CDR1 SGHTA, CDR2 FQGTGA. CDR3 region: CASSLIEEGNRGRGGELFF. The CDR3 nucleotides read TGTGCCAGCAGCTTAATTGAGGAGGGGAACAGGGGGCGCGGCGGGGAGCTGTTTTTT.

The chain joins TRBV7-2 to TRBJ2-4; no reliable D call. The germline gives CDR1 SGHTA, CDR2 FQGNSA. This CDR3 region has 11 residues. The germline V and J ends were trimmed by 5 bases and 6 bases, with 5 bases remaining between them. The CDR3, as DNA: TGTGCCAGCAGCCCCAGAAACATTCAGTACTTC. This translates into CASSPRNIQYF.

This clone was seen more than once but under ten times. The chain recombines TRBV6-6 with TRBJ1-2; D gene unclear. The CDR3 runs 11 residues. Trimming pared 2 bases from V and 8 bases from J, leaving 6 bases between. Per the germline V gene, CDR1 is MNHNY and CDR2 is SVGAGI (reference sequence). As DNA, the CDR3 is TGTGCCAGCAGTTACGGCACGGGCTACACCTTC. It codes for CASSYGTGYTF.

V gene TRBV21-1 combines with J gene TRBJ1-1; TRBD1 reflects the table's D call only, with no check against the DNA. TRBV21-1 is an annotated pseudogene. This CDR3 spans 16 amino acids. CDR3 in amino acids: CASSNYNRPMNTEAFF. The CDR3 nucleotides are TGTGCCAGCAGCAATTATAACAGACCTATGAACACTGAAGCTTTCTTT.

This chain joins TRBV7-9 and TRBJ1-1, with D uncertain. Germline loops: CDR1 SEHNR, CDR2 FQNEAQ (reference sequence). The CDR3 consists of 12 residues. Trimming shortened V by 0 bases and J by 8 bases, and 7 bases separated the two germline ends. The CDR3 nucleotides read TGTGCCAGCAGCTTAGCGAACGAGGAAGCTTTCTTT. Residues: CASSLANEEAFF. Full variable domain (rest looked up from reference TRBV7-9 and TRBJ1-1): DTGVSQNPRHKITKRGQNVTFRCDPISEHNRLYWYRQTLGQGPEFLTYFQNEAQLEKSRLLSDRFSAERPKGSFSTLEIQRTEQGDSAMYLCASSLANEEAFFGQGTRLTVV.

This clone appeared a single time. The chain joins TRBV5-1 to TRBJ2-1, with TRBD2 matching over 10 bases. The trim removed 3 bases at V and 7 bases at J, leaving 10 bases unmatched. Germline V gene data show CDR1 as SGHRS and CDR2 as YFSETQ. CDR3 length: 16 amino acids. The CDR3 nucleotides read TGCGCCAGCAGCTCCGGACTAGCGGTCCGCGGAAATGAGCAGTTCTTC. Translating gives CASSSGLAVRGNEQFF.

The chain carries TRBV6-5 and TRBJ2-7, with 7 positions matching TRBD1. The V segment lost 2 bases and the J segment 3 bases; nucleotides outside the gene matches: 10. The CDR3 loop spans 16 amino acids. Germline-derived CDR1 and CDR2 are MNHEY and SVGAGI. For the CDR3, the DNA is TGTGCCAGCAGTTACACCAACTACCGGGACAGCTACGAGCAGTACTTC. Residues: CASSYTNYRDSYEQYF.

This clone has just a few counts. The V call is TRBV7-9, the J call TRBJ2-5; 9 bases fit TRBD1. V was pared by 5 bases and J by 5 bases, with 12 bases of the junction left unmatched. The CDR3 covers 16 residues. The germline V gene encodes CDR1 SEHNR and CDR2 FQNEAQ (reference sequence). The CDR3 sequence: CASSIRGGQGSETQYF. The CDR3, as DNA: TGTGCCAGCAGCATACGGGGTGGACAGGGGAGTGAGACCCAGTACTTC. Based on the CDR3 plus reference TRBV7-9 and TRBJ2-5, the full variable domain is DTGVSQNPRHKITKRGQNVTFRCDPISEHNRLYWYRQTLGQGPEFLTYFQNEAQLEKSRLLSDRFSAERPKGSFSTLEIQRTEQGDSAMYLCASSIRGGQGSETQYFGPGTRLLVL.

The chain joins TRBV11-1 to TRBJ2-1; TRBD2 agrees at 7 bases. V was clipped by 0 bases and J by 9 bases; unmatched bases: 2. Per the germline V gene, CDR1 is SGHAT and CDR2 is FQDESV (reference sequence). This CDR3 has 13 amino acids. CDR3 bases: TGTGCCAGCAGCTTAGCGGGAGGGTTTGAGCAGTTCTTC. Translated: CASSLAGGFEQFF.

This clone occurred once. This chain joins TRBV7-3 and TRBJ2-5; D is possibly TRBD2 (6 bases). V was pared by 1 base and J by 1 base, with 13 bases between. The CDR3 extends over 16 amino acids. From germline, CDR1 is SGHTA and CDR2 FQGTGA. CDR3 amino acids: CASSLNSAGLQETQYF. DNA for the CDR3: TGTGCCAGCAGCTTAAATTCGGCGGGACTCCAAGAGACCCAGTACTTC.

The rearrangement uses TRBV2 and TRBJ2-1; tentatively, D is TRBD2 (6 bases). The V end lost 8 bases, the J end lost 0 bases, and 8 bases lay between the germline ends. This CDR3 spans 13 amino acids. CDR1 is SNHLY and CDR2 is FYNNEI in the germline V gene. CDR3 loop: CASGRDSYNEQFF. The CDR3 nucleotides read TGTGCCAGCGGGCGGGACTCCTACAATGAGCAGTTCTTC.

The rearrangement links TRBV6-5 to TRBJ2-1; 7 bases fit TRBD2. V shed 6 bases, J shed 6 bases, and the junction held 2 bases outside the gene matches. The CDR3 has 12 amino acids. Per the germline V gene, CDR1 is MNHEY and CDR2 is SVGAGI. CDR3 in amino acids: CASSWGGNEQFF. DNA of the CDR3: TGTGCCAGCAGCTGGGGGGGCAATGAGCAGTTCTTC.

The sample holds a few counts of this clone. V and J are TRBV5-5 and TRBJ2-3; D possibly corresponds to TRBD1 (6 bases). The CDR3 length is 14 residues. The germline CDR1 and CDR2 sequences are SGHKS and YYEKEE (reference sequence). Trimming cost V 4 bases and J 6 bases, with 15 bases left between them. CDR3 sequence (DNA): TGTGCCAGCAGCCCTTACAGGGTTGGGGATACGCAGTATTTT. Translated: CASSPYRVGDTQYF.

A few counts support this clone. The chain has TRBV10-1 and TRBJ1-1; D might be TRBD1 (6 bases). In germline, CDR1 is WNHNN, CDR2 SYGVQD (reference sequence). Between the trimmed V and J ends, which lost 5 bases and 3 bases, there was a span of 7 bases. The length of the CDR3 is 12 residues. This chain's CDR3 is CASSPGDTEAFF. In DNA form, the CDR3 reads TGCGCCAGCAGTCCAGGGGACACTGAAGCTTTCTTT.

This chain uses TRBV27 with TRBJ2-5, with D possibly TRBD2 on 6 matching bases. CDR1 MNHEY and CDR2 SMNVEV come from the germline V gene (reference sequence). The CDR3 extends over 16 amino acids. The V and J ends lost 6 bases and 2 bases respectively, with 19 bases between them. CDR3 DNA sequence: TGTGCCAGCAGCAATTTAGAGGAGGGGCTTCAAGAGACCCAGTACTTC. This encodes CASSNLEEGLQETQYF.

The chain uses TRBV21-1 and TRBJ1-6; the listed D gene, TRBD1, was not tested against the DNA. TRBV21-1 is a recognized pseudogene. CDR3 length equals 15 residues. The CDR3 loop is CASSLRTGPNSPLHF. In nucleotides, the CDR3 is TGTGCCAGCAGCCTTCGGACAGGGCCTAATTCACCCCTCCACTTT.

V is TRBV2 and J is TRBJ1-3; D call uncertain. V gave up 8 bases and J gave up 0 bases, with 11 bases separating them. Germline V CDR1 and CDR2: SNHLY, FYNNEI. The CDR3 consists of 14 residues. The CDR3 coding sequence is TGTGCCAGCCGGGAGGGCCTCTCTGGAAACACCATATATTTT. It yields the protein CASREGLSGNTIYF. Combining the CDR3 with reference TRBV2 and TRBJ1-3 gives the whole variable domain EPEVTQTPSHQVTQMGQEVILRCVPISNHLYFYWYRQILGQKVEFLVSFYNNEISEKSEIFDDQFSVERPDGSNFTLKIRSTKLEDSAMYFCASREGLSGNTIYFGEGSWLTVV.

The rearrangement uses TRBV9 and TRBJ2-7; 9 bases are shared with TRBD2. From germline, CDR1 is SGDLS and CDR2 YYNGEE. CDR3 length: 18 residues. J gave up 5 bases and V 0 bases, and 15 bases lay outside the gene matches. CDR3 coding DNA: TGTGCCAGCAGCGTAGGGGTTAGTCCTAGCGGGGTTCCACACGAGCAGTACTTC. It specifies CASSVGVSPSGVPHEQYF.

The chain uses TRBV29-1 and TRBJ1-1; 9 bases align to TRBD1. Germline loops: CDR1 SQVTM, CDR2 ANQGSEA. This CDR3 has 13 residues. Germline trimming cut 7 bases from V and 1 base from J; bases unmatched to any gene: 4. The CDR3 spells CSGLTGGNTEAFF. In nucleotides, the CDR3 is TGCAGCGGCTTGACAGGGGGGAACACTGAAGCTTTCTTT.

The chain couples TRBV5-1 to TRBJ1-3; weak D call: TRBD1 (6 bases). With 0 bases removed from V and 2 bases from J, the gap between germline ends came to 12 bases. Germline V gene sequence: CDR1 SGHRS, CDR2 YFSETQ. The CDR3 runs 16 residues. The CDR3 spells CASSLAQGSTGNTIYF. In DNA form, the CDR3 reads TGCGCCAGCAGCTTGGCGCAGGGGTCCACTGGAAACACCATATATTTT.

The chain has TRBV4-1 and TRBJ2-1, with 8 positions matching TRBD1. Germline CDR1 is MGHRA and CDR2 is YSYEKL. This CDR3 spans 15 amino acids. V gave up 4 bases and J gave up 5 bases; unmatched junction bases: 7. The chain's CDR3 is CASSPADRADNEQFF. CDR3 in DNA: TGCGCCAGCAGCCCAGCGGACAGGGCCGACAATGAGCAGTTCTTC.